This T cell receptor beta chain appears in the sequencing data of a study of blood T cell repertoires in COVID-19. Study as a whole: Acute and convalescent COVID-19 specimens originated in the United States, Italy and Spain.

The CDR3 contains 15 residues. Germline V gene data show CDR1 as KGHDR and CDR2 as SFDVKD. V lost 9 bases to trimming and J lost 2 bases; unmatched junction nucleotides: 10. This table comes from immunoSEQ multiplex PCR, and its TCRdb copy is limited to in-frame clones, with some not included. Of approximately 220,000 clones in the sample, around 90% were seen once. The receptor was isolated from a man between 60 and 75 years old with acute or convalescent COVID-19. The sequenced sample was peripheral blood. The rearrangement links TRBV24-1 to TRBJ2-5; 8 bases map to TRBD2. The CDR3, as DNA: TGTGCCACCGGGAAGCGGGGGACCGGACAAGAGACCCAGTACTTC. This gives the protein CATGKRGTGQETQYF.